This T cell receptor (beta chain) was observed in a study of blood T cell repertoires in COVID-19. The CDR3 length is 16 residues. Germline V gene data show CDR1 as SEHNR and CDR2 as FQNEAQ (reference sequence). Deletions cut 1 base from V and 8 bases from J, with 18 bases between. Data came from immunoSEQ multiplex PCR; TCRdb stores just in-frame clones and leaves some out. The sample consists of 110,000 to 150,000 clones, about 85% of them appearing once. The V gene is TRBV7-9, the J gene TRBJ2-1; D unresolved. Material for sequencing was peripheral blood. This sequence originates from a human donor in a cohort sampled during active COVID-19. Here the CDR3 DNA reads TGTGCCAGCAGCTTAGTGACTTGGAAGCTCGGCGATGAGCAGTTCTTC. This sequence encodes CASSLVTWKLGDEQFF.